The rows below give T cell receptor beta chains drawn from one sample of a study of T cell responses to AZD1222 COVID-19 vaccine. Method: immunoSEQ multiplex PCR; TCRdb's copy keeps in-frame clones and lacks some. The sample shows over 85,000 clones, roughly four fifths of them seen only once. The specimen comprised peripheral blood, sampled on day 0 of AZD1222 vaccination. The receptors here all came from an adult in good health. The CDR3 runs from the conserved cysteine through the conserved F or W. The D gene is left open where the match is weak. The size of a clone is reported for some rows only, either as once, few or many, or as a class for expanded clones.

D	V	J	size	CDR3	DNA
-	TRBV6-5	TRBJ1-2	-	CASSYRGGYTF	TGTGCCAGCAGTTACCGGGGCGGCTACACCTTC
TRBD2	TRBV28	TRBJ2-2	few	CASSLLGAGGPDGTGELFF	TGTGCCAGCAGTTTATTAGGGGCGGGAGGGCCTGACGGCACCGGGGAGCTGTTTTTT
TRBD1	TRBV19	TRBJ1-6	-	CASSRQGINSPLHF	TGTGCCAGTTCCAGACAGGGGATTAATTCACCCCTCCACTTT
TRBD1	TRBV19	TRBJ1-2	few	CASSMPGGIYGYTF	TGTGCCAGTAGTATGCCAGGGGGCATCTATGGCTACACCTTC
TRBD1	TRBV6-1	TRBJ1-5	-	CASSEQGASQPQHF	TGTGCCAGCAGTGAACAGGGGGCTAGTCAGCCCCAGCATTTT
-	TRBV6-6	TRBJ1-5	-	CASSPNPDNQHF	TGTGCCAGCAGCCCTAACCCGGACAACCAGCATTTT
TRBD1	TRBV27	TRBJ2-1	-	CASSLDRGRNEQFF	TGTGCCAGCAGCCTCGACAGGGGGCGGAATGAGCAGTTCTTC
-	TRBV10-2	TRBJ2-1	-	CASSESKASPNEQFF	TGCGCCAGCAGTGAGTCGAAGGCTAGCCCTAATGAGCAGTTCTTC
TRBD1	TRBV14	TRBJ1-1	-	CASSHLQGARAFF	TGTGCCAGCAGCCACTTACAGGGGGCTCGAGCTTTCTTT
-	TRBV21-1	TRBJ2-7	few	CASSKNRNSYEQYF	TGTGCCAGCAGCAAAAACAGGAACTCCTACGAGCAGTACTTC
TRBD1	TRBV28	TRBJ2-7	-	CASSLDRPYEQYF	TGTGCCAGCAGTTTGGACAGGCCCTACGAGCAGTACTTC
-	TRBV28	TRBJ1-1	-	CASSPAGNSNTEAFF	TGTGCCAGCAGTCCCGCGGGCAATTCGAACACTGAAGCTTTCTTT
TRBD1	TRBV6-5	TRBJ2-4	-	CASSTGVPKNIQYF	TGTGCCAGCAGTACAGGGGTACCCAAAAACATTCAGTACTTC
-	TRBV7-2	TRBJ1-1	-	CASSLEVRGEAFF	TGTGCCAGCAGCTTAGAGGTCAGGGGTGAAGCTTTCTTT
TRBD2	TRBV5-4	TRBJ2-3	once	CASSIPGLVSTDTQYF	TGTGCCAGCAGCATCCCGGGACTAGTGAGCACAGATACGCAGTATTTT
TRBD1	TRBV4-1	TRBJ1-1	-	CASSQAPTGGTEAFF	TGCGCCAGCAGCCAGGCCCCGACAGGGGGCACTGAAGCTTTCTTT
TRBD2	TRBV27	TRBJ2-2	-	CATLGLAGTGELFF	TGTGCCACCCTGGGACTAGCGGGGACCGGGGAGCTGTTTTTT
-	TRBV28	TRBJ1-4	once	CASTRRGTEKLFF	TGTGCCAGCACCCGCCGGGGTACTGAAAAACTGTTTTTT